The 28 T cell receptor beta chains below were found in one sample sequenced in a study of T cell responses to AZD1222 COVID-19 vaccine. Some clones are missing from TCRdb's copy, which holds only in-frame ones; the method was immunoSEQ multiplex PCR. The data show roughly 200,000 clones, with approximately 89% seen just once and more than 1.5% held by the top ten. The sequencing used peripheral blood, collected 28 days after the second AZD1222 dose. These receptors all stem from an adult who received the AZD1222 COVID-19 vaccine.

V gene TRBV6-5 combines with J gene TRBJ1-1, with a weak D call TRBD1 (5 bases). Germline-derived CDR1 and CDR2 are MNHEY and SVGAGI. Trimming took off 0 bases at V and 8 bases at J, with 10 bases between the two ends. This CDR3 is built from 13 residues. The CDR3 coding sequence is TGTGCCAGCAGTTACTCGGGACTGCCCGAAGCTTTCTTT. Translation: CASSYSGLPEAFF.

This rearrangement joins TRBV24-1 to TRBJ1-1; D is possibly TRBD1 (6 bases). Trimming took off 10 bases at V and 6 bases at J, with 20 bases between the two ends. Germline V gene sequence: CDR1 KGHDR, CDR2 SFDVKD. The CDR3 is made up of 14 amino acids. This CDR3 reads CATPRTGFFPEAFF. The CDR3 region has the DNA TGTGCCACTCCAAGAACAGGGTTCTTCCCTGAAGCTTTCTTT.

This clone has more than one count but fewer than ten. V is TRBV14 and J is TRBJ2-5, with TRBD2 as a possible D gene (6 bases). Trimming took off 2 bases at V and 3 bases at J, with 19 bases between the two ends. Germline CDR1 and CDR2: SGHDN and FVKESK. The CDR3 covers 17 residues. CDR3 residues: CASSQSLFLGGEETQYF. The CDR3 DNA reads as TGTGCCAGCAGCCAAAGCCTATTTTTAGGCGGGGAAGAGACCCAGTACTTC.

CDR3 amino acids: CASNPGNTDTQYF. CDR3 DNA: TGTGCCAGCAACCCGGGGAACACAGATACGCAGTATTTT. The chain recombines TRBV7-9 with TRBJ2-3, with D tentatively TRBD2 (5 bases). Per germline, CDR1 SEHNR and CDR2 FQNEAQ (reference sequence). The CDR3 totals 13 residues. Trimming shortened V by 7 bases and J by 2 bases, and 10 bases separated the two germline ends.

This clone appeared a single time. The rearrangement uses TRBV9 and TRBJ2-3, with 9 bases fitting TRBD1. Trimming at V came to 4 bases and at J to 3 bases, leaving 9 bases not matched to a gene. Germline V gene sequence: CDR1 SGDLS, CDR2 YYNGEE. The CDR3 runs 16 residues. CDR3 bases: TGTGCCAGCAGCCCAGGGGGGACAGGGCGGACAGATACGCAGTATTTT. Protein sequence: CASSPGGTGRTDTQYF.

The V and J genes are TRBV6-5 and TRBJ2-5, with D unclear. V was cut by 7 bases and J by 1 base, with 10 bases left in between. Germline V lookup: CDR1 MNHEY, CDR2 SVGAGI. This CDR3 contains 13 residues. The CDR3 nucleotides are TGTGCCAGCACCGTCGGATTCCAAGAGACCCAGTACTTC. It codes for CASTVGFQETQYF.

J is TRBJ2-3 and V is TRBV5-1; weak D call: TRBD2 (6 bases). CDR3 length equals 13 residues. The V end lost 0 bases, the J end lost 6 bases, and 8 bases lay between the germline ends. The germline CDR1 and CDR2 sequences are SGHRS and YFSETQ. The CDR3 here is CASSLVGRDTQYF. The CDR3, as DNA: TGCGCCAGCAGCTTGGTAGGGAGGGATACGCAGTATTTT.

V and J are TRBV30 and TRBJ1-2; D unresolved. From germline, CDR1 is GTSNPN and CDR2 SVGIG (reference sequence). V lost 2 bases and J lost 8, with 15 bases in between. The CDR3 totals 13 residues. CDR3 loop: CAWSSQNIGGYTF. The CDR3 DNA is TGTGCCTGGAGTTCACAGAACATAGGCGGCTACACCTTC. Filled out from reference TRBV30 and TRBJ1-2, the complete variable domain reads SQTIHQWPATLVQPVGSPLSLECTVEGTSNPNLYWYRQAAGRGLQLLFYSVGIGQISSEVPQNLSASRPQDRQFILSSKKLLLSDSGFYLCAWSSQNIGGYTFGSGTRLTVV.

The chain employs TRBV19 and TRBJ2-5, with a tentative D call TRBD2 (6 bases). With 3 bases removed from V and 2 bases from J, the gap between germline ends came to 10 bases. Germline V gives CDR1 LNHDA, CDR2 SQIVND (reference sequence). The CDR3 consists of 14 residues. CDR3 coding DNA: TGTGCCAGTAGTATCGGCGCGGGACAAGAGACCCAGTACTTC. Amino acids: CASSIGAGQETQYF.

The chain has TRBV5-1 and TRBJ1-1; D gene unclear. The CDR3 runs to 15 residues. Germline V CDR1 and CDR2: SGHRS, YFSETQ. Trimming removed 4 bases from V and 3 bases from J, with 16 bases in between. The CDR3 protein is CASSRGRQFDTEAFF. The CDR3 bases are TGCGCCAGCAGCAGAGGACGGCAGTTTGACACTGAAGCTTTCTTT.

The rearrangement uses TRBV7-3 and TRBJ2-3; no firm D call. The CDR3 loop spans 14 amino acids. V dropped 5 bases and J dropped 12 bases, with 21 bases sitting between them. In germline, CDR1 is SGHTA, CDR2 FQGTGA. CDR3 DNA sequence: TGTGCCAGCAGCCCTACCTCGCTAGTCTCAACTCAGTATTTT. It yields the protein CASSPTSLVSTQYF.

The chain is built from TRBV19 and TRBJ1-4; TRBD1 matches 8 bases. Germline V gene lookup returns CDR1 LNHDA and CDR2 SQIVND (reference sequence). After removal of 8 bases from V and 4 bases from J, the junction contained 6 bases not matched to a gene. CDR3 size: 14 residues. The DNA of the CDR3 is TGTGCCAGTCAAGACAGGGGCGGTAATGAAAAACTGTTTTTT. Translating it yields CASQDRGGNEKLFF.

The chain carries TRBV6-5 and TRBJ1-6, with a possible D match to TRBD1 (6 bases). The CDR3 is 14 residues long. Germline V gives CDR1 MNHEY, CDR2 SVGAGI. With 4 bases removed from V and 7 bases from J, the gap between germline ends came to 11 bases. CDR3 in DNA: TGTGCCAGCAGTTCCGGACAGCTAAATTCACCCCTCCACTTT. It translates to CASSSGQLNSPLHF.

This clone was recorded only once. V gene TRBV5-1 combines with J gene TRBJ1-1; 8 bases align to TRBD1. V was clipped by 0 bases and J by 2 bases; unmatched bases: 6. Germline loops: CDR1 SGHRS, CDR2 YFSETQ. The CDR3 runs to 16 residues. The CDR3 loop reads CASSLETGVVNTEAFF. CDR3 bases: TGCGCCAGCAGCTTGGAGACAGGGGTCGTAAACACTGAAGCTTTCTTT.

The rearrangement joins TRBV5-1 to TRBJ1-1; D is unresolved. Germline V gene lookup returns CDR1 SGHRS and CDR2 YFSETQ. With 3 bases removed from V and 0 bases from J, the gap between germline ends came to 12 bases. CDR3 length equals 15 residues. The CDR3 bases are TGCGCCAGCAGCTCTCCGGGCACACTGAACACTGAAGCTTTCTTT. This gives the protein CASSSPGTLNTEAFF.

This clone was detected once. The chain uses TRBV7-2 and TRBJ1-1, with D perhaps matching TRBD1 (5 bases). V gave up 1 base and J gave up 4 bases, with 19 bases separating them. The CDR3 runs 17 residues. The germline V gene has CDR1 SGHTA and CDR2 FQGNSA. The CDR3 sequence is CASSLGGTVIGSTEAFF. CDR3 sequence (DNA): TGTGCCAGCAGCTTAGGCGGGACGGTGATCGGGAGCACTGAAGCTTTCTTT.

The CDR3 loop reads CSVEDGTATYEQYF. In nucleotides, the CDR3 is TGCAGCGTTGAAGACGGGACGGCCACCTACGAGCAGTACTTC. The rearrangement joins TRBV29-1 to TRBJ2-7; D possibly uses TRBD1 or TRBD2 (5 bases each). Germline V lookup: CDR1 SQVTM, CDR2 ANQGSEA. V lost 0 bases and J 2 bases, leaving 11 bases between the germline ends. CDR3 length equals 14 residues.

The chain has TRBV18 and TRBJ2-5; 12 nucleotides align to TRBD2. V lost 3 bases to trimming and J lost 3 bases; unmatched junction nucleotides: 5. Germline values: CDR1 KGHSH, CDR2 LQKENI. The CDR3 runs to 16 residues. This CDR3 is CASSPSSGRAKETQYF. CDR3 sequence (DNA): TGTGCCAGCTCACCCTCTAGCGGGAGGGCCAAAGAGACCCAGTACTTC.

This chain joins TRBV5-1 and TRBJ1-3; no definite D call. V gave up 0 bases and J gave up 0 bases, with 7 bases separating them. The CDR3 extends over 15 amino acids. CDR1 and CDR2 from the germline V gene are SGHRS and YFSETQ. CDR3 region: CASSLGGNSGNTIYF. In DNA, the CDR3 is TGCGCCAGCAGCTTGGGAGGGAACTCTGGAAACACCATATATTTT. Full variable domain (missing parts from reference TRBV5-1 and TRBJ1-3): KAGVTQTPRYLIKTRGQQVTLSCSPISGHRSVSWYQQTPGQGLQFLFEYFSETQRNKGNFPGRFSGRQFSNSRSEMNVSTLELGDSALYLCASSLGGNSGNTIYFGEGSWLTVV.

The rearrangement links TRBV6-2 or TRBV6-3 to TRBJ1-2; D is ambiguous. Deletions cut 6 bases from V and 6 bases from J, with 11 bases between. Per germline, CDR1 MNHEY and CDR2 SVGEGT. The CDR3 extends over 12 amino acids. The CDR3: CASSEPGNGYTF. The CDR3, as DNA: TGTGCCAGCAGCGAGCCGGGGAATGGCTACACCTTC.

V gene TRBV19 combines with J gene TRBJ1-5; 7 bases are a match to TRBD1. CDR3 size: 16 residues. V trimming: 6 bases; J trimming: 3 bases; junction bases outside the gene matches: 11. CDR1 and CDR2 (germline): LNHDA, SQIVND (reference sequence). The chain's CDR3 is CASSLNYRGLNQPQHF. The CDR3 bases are TGTGCCAGTAGCCTAAATTACAGGGGCCTCAATCAGCCCCAGCATTTT. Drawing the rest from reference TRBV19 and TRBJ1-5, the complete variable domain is DGGITQSPKYLFRKEGQNVTLSCEQNLNHDAMYWYRQDPGQGLRLIYYSQIVNDFQKGDIAEGYSVSREKKESFPLTVTSAQKNPTAFYLCASSLNYRGLNQPQHFGDGTRLSIL.

CDR3 residues: CASSADRVATEAFF. The CDR3 DNA reads as TGTGCCAGCAGTGCCGACAGGGTGGCCACTGAAGCTTTCTTT. This chain joins TRBV25-1 and TRBJ1-1; 7 bases agree with TRBD1. V was pared by 4 bases and J by 4 bases, with 6 bases of the junction left unmatched. In germline, CDR1 is MGHDK, CDR2 SYGVNS. This CDR3 has 14 amino acids.

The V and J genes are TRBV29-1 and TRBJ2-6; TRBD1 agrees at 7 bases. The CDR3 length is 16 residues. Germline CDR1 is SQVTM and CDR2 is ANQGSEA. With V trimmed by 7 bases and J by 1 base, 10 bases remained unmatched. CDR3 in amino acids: CSARGQDGSGANVLTF. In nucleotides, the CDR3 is TGCAGCGCCCGCGGACAGGATGGATCTGGGGCCAACGTCCTGACTTTC.

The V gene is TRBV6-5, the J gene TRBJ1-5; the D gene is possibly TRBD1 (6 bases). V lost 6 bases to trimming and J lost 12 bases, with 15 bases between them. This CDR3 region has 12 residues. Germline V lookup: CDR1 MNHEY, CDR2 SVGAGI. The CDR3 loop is CASSLRGDLQHF. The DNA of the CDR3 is TGTGCCAGCAGCCTAAGGGGGGACCTCCAGCATTTT.

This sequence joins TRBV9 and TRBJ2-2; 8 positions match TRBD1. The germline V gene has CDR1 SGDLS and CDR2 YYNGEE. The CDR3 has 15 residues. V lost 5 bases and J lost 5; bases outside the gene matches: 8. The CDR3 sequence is CASSSRTGTTGELFF. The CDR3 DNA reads TGTGCCAGCAGTTCCCGGACAGGGACGACCGGGGAGCTGTTTTTT. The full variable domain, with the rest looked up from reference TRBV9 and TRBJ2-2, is DSGVTQTPKHLITATGQRVTLRCSPRSGDLSVYWYQQSLDQGLQFLIQYYNGEERAKGNILERFSAQQFPDLHSELNLSSLELGDSALYFCASSSRTGTTGELFFGEGSRLTVL.

The CDR3 loop is CASSLSGRPSTDTQYF. The CDR3 bases are TGCGCCAGCAGCTTGTCGGGGCGCCCTTCCACAGATACGCAGTATTTT. J is TRBJ2-3 and V is TRBV5-1; perhaps D is TRBD1 or TRBD2 (5 bases each). Germline V CDR1 and CDR2: SGHRS, YFSETQ. CDR3 length equals 16 residues. V lost 1 base, J lost 2 bases, and 14 bases lay in between.

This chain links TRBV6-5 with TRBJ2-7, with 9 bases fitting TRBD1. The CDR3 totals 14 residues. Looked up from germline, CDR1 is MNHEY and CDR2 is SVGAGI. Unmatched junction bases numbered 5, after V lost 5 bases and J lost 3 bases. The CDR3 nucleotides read TGTGCCAGCAGTCGAACAGGGGGCGACTACGAGCAGTACTTC. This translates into CASSRTGGDYEQYF.

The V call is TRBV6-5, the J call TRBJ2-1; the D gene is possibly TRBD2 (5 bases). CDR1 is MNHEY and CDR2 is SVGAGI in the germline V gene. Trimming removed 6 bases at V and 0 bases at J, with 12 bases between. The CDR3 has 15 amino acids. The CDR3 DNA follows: TGTGCCAGCAGGCCGAGGGCTAGCTCCTACAATGAGCAGTTCTTC. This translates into CASRPRASSYNEQFF.